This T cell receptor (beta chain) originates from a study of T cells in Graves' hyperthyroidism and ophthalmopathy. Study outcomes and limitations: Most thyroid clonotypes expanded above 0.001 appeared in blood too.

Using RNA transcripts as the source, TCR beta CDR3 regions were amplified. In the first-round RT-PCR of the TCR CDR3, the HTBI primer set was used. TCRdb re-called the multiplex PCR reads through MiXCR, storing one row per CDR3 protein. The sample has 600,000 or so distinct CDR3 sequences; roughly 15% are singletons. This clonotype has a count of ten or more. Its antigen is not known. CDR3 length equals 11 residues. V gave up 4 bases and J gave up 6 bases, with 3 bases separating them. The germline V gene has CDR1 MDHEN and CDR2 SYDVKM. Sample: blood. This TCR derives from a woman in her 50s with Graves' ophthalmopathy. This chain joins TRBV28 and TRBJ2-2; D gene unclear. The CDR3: CASSWSGELFF. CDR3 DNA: TGTGCCAGCAGTTGGTCCGGGGAGCTGTTTTTT.